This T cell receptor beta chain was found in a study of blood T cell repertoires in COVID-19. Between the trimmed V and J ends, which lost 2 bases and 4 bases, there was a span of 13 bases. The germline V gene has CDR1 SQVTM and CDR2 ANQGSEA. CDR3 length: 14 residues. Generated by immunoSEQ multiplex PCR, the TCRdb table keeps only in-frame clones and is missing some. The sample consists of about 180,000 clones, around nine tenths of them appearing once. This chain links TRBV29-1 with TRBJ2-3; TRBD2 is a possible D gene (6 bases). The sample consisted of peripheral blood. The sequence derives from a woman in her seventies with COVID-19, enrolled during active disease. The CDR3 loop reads CSVEPGVPADTQYF. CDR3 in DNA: TGCAGCGTTGAACCGGGAGTCCCCGCAGATACGCAGTATTTT.